Here is one T cell receptor beta chain with its context. What it binds is not known. The sample comes from a study of OX40 agonist ivuxolimab in advanced cancers. Overall study context: Prior checkpoint blockade (anti-PD-1, anti-PD-L1 or anti-CTLA-4) was permitted; less than 45% had it. Findings and caveats of the study: Among some nonresponders, normalized T-cell clonal expansion was also low.

The data were produced by immunoSEQ multiplex PCR, yet TCRdb's version contains in-frame clones alone and is incomplete. The table includes about 18,000 clones, more than 65% detected once. Excluded were patients having autoimmune disease history or systemic immunosuppression. The germline gives CDR1 SGDLS, CDR2 YYNGEE. The CDR3 extends over 15 amino acids. V was shortened by 2 bases and J by 3 bases, with 14 bases between the two germline ends. The chain links TRBV9 to TRBJ1-1, with unresolved D. This clonotype was obtained from an adult with an advanced solid tumor such as melanoma, head and neck, liver or kidney cancer. The sequenced sample was CD4+ or CD8+ T cells sorted from blood, obtained in a trial of the OX40 agonist ivuxolimab. CDR3 sequence: CASSVGGPWDTEAFF. CDR3 nucleotides: TGTGCCAGCAGCGTCGGTGGGCCGTGGGACACTGAAGCTTTCTTT.